The 21 T cell receptor beta chains presented below share a single source sample, sequenced in a study of beta chain features in type 1 diabetes. Investigators reverse transcribed all isolated RNA, so they sequenced expressed TCRB transcripts. Assay used: immunoSEQ multiplex PCR; TCRdb lists only in-frame clones, some missing. The data hold 900,000 or so clones, with roughly a sixth observed a single time. The source material was naive CD4+ T cells from blood. The receptors shown here come from a woman between 18 and 29 years old in good health.

Details on this clone: The same CDR3 also results from other DNA sequences found in this sample. This chain joins TRBV15 and TRBJ2-1; a possible D gene is TRBD2 (5 bases). The length of the CDR3 is 14 residues. V was shortened by 0 bases and J by 7 bases, with 10 bases between the two germline ends. Germline loops: CDR1 LNHNV, CDR2 YYDKDF (reference sequence). Written as DNA, the CDR3 is TGTGCCACCAGCAGAGATCCGGGGATTAATGAGCAGTTCTTC. Encoded protein: CATSRDPGINEQFF.

About this clone itself: Sequence at one end of the junction differs from germline and may be a read error. The chain joins TRBV5-1 to TRBJ1-3; TRBD1 matches 11 bases. CDR3 length: 15 amino acids. Germline CDR1 and CDR2: SGHRS and YFSETQ. CDR3 loop: CASSLRTGGGITIYF. The CDR3 nucleotides read TGCGCCAGCAGCTTGCGGACAGGGGGCGGAATCACCATATATTTT.

The chain joins TRBV6-5 to TRBJ2-7; the match to TRBD2 covers 9 bases. V lost 5 bases to trimming and J lost 5 bases; unmatched junction nucleotides: 10. The V gene's germline CDR1 is MNHEY and CDR2 SVGAGI. The CDR3 is 15 amino acids. The CDR3 protein is CASSKLAGVIHEQYF. CDR3 in DNA: TGTGCCAGCAGTAAATTAGCGGGAGTCATCCACGAGCAGTACTTC.

This chain connects TRBV6-5 to TRBJ2-1, with D unclear. The CDR3 runs 13 residues. Trimming shortened V by 6 bases and J by 5 bases, and 11 bases separated the two germline ends. Germline loops: CDR1 MNHEY, CDR2 SVGAGI. This CDR3 reads CASSGPRNNEQFF. The CDR3 DNA reads TGTGCCAGCAGCGGCCCCAGAAACAATGAGCAGTTCTTC.

This clone was seen a few times. The chain couples TRBV20-1 to TRBJ2-1; no clear D gene. V was pared by 6 bases and J by 3 bases, with 6 bases between. There are 11 residues in the CDR3. Germline values: CDR1 DFQATT, CDR2 SNEGSKA (reference sequence). The CDR3 DNA sequence: TGCAGTGCCAATAACTACAATGAGCAGTTCTTC. Translating gives CSANNYNEQFF.

The chain combines TRBV27 with TRBJ2-3, with 9 positions matching TRBD2. CDR1 is MNHEY, CDR2 SMNVEV, per germline (reference sequence). The length of the CDR3 is 14 residues. Losses at the gene ends were 4 bases for V and 8 bases for J; bases not matched to a gene: 7. CDR3 nucleotides: TGTGCCAGCAGTTCCCAGGGACTAGCTGGTACGCAGTATTTT. Protein product: CASSSQGLAGTQYF.

The chain carries TRBV19 and TRBJ1-1; D is ambiguous. Trimming cost V 6 bases and J 8 bases, with 16 bases left between them. The germline V gene has CDR1 LNHDA and CDR2 SQIVND (reference sequence). The CDR3 runs 13 residues. The CDR3 loop is CASSPPIRVEAFF. DNA for the CDR3: TGTGCCAGTAGCCCCCCAATCCGAGTGGAAGCTTTCTTT.

The chain couples TRBV28 to TRBJ1-4; 7 bases agree with TRBD1. Germline V gene sequence: CDR1 MDHEN, CDR2 SYDVKM. This CDR3 has 12 residues. V lost 5 bases, J lost 17 bases, and 11 bases stayed unmatched. CDR3 amino acids: CASSQLPDRHFF. The CDR3 coding sequence is TGTGCCAGCAGTCAGCTCCCGGACAGGCACTTTTTT.

This clone was seen a handful of times. This CDR3 reads CASSLAAGSPWYEQYF. The CDR3 DNA reads as TGTGCCAGCAGCTTAGCTGCCGGGAGCCCGTGGTACGAGCAGTACTTC. V is TRBV7-2 and J is TRBJ2-7; possible D gene TRBD2, 6 bases. Trimming stripped 0 bases from V and 4 bases from J, with 16 bases between. CDR3 length: 16 amino acids. CDR1 SGHTA and CDR2 FQGNSA come from the germline V gene.

Only a few counts were recorded for this clone. CDR3 nucleotides: TGTGCCAGCTCACCACCTGGGTCGTGGAACACTGAAGCTTTCTTT. It yields the protein CASSPPGSWNTEAFF. The V gene is TRBV18, the J gene TRBJ1-1; the D is unclear. Germline CDR1 is KGHSH and CDR2 is LQKENI. This CDR3 comprises 15 residues. V lost 0 bases and J 1 base, leaving 9 bases between the germline ends.

This clone was seen more than once but under ten times. The J gene is TRBJ2-5, the V gene TRBV19, with D maybe TRBD2 (6 bases). The CDR3 consists of 12 residues. Germline lookup yields CDR1 LNHDA and CDR2 SQIVND (reference sequence). The germline V and J ends were trimmed by 5 bases and 4 bases, with 8 bases remaining between them. CDR3 protein: CASSRRGETQYF. CDR3 nucleotide sequence: TGTGCCAGTAGTCGGAGGGGAGAGACCCAGTACTTC.

This clone was detected a few times. This rearrangement joins TRBV6-5 to TRBJ2-1; D call uncertain. Trimming shortened V by 8 bases and J by 5 bases, and 10 bases separated the two germline ends. The germline V gene has CDR1 MNHEY and CDR2 SVGAGI. The CDR3 is 12 amino acids. In nucleotides, the CDR3 is TGTGCCAGCTCTTCCAGGAACAATGAGCAGTTCTTC. This sequence encodes CASSSRNNEQFF.

The table lists this clone with a few counts. The chain couples TRBV7-6 to TRBJ2-1; the match to TRBD2 covers 7 bases. This CDR3 has 14 residues. Germline V lookup: CDR1 SGHVS, CDR2 FNYEAQ. J gave up 2 bases and V 4 bases, and 2 bases lay outside the gene matches. CDR3 DNA sequence: TGTGCCAGCAGCTGGAGCGGGACCTACAATGAGCAGTTCTTC. It encodes CASSWSGTYNEQFF.

The J gene is TRBJ1-2, the V gene TRBV7-9, with 8 bases lining up with TRBD1. The V gene's germline CDR1 is SEHNR and CDR2 FQNEAQ (reference sequence). V trimming: 5 bases; J trimming: 6 bases; junction bases outside the gene matches: 2. The CDR3 is made up of 12 amino acids. CDR3 in amino acids: CASSQGQDGYTF. CDR3 sequence (DNA): TGTGCCAGCAGCCAGGGACAGGATGGCTACACCTTC.

The rearrangement uses TRBV6-1 and TRBJ2-3, with D unclear. CDR1 is MNHNS, CDR2 SASEGT, per germline. This CDR3 has 14 amino acids. V was clipped by 5 bases and J by 5 bases, with 14 bases between them. CDR3 protein: CASSPASPRDTQYF. CDR3 DNA: TGTGCCAGCAGTCCAGCGAGCCCAAGAGATACGCAGTATTTT.

This clone was observed a handful of times. The CDR3 nucleotides read TGTGCCAGCAGCTTAGTAGGAGGCTCCTACAATGAGCAGTTCTTC. Its protein is CASSLVGGSYNEQFF. The rearrangement links TRBV7-2 to TRBJ2-1, with D possibly matching TRBD2 (5 bases). The V end lost 1 base, the J end lost 0 bases, and 7 bases lay between the germline ends. Germline V gene data show CDR1 as SGHTA and CDR2 as FQGNSA. This CDR3 comprises 15 residues.

The chain uses TRBV11-2 and TRBJ2-7, with TRBD2 matching 8 bases. This CDR3 has 14 residues. After removal of 0 bases from V and 3 bases from J, the junction contained 1 base not matched to a gene. Germline CDR1 reads SGHAT; CDR2 reads FQNNGV. The CDR3 reads CASSLDRGGYEQYF. In nucleotides, the CDR3 is TGTGCCAGCAGCTTAGATCGGGGGGGCTACGAGCAGTACTTC.

There are a few counts of this clone. The rearrangement joins TRBV28 to TRBJ2-3; D call uncertain. From germline, CDR1 is MDHEN and CDR2 SYDVKM. The CDR3 is 12 amino acids. Between the trimmed V and J ends, which lost 8 bases and 2 bases, there was a span of 8 bases. The CDR3 loop is CASLSSTDTQYF. The CDR3, as DNA: TGTGCCAGCCTCTCCTCCACAGATACGCAGTATTTT. The complete variable domain, with remaining parts taken from reference TRBV28 and TRBJ2-3, reads DVKVTQSSRYLVKRTGEKVFLECVQDMDHENMFWYRQDPGLGLRLIYFSYDVKMKEKGDIPEGYSVSREKKERFSLILESASTNQTSMYLCASLSSTDTQYFGPGTRLTVL.

The gene calls are TRBV27 and TRBJ2-3, with 10 positions matching TRBD2. This CDR3 spans 17 amino acids. The J segment lost 2 bases and the V segment lost 4 bases, leaving 9 bases of the junction unmatched. Looked up from germline, CDR1 is MNHEY and CDR2 is SMNVEV (reference sequence). CDR3 loop: CASSYSSGSSVTDTQYF. In nucleotides, the CDR3 is TGTGCCAGCAGTTATTCTAGCGGGAGTTCTGTCACAGATACGCAGTATTTT.

Concerning this clone itself: The same CDR3 also results from other DNA sequences found in this sample. V usage is TRBV28 and J usage is TRBJ2-5, with 7 bases identical to TRBD2. The CDR3 runs 14 residues. Germline trimming cut 3 bases from V and 4 bases from J; bases unmatched to any gene: 5. Germline V gene data show CDR1 as MDHEN and CDR2 as SYDVKM. CDR3 nucleotide sequence: TGTGCCAGCAGTTTGGCGGGAGCTCGAGAGACCCAGTACTTC. Residues: CASSLAGARETQYF.

This clone was seen a handful of times. This rearrangement joins TRBV18 to TRBJ2-5; 11 bases are shared with TRBD1. Looked up from germline, CDR1 is KGHSH and CDR2 is LQKENI. After removal of 0 bases from V and 10 bases from J, the junction contained 7 bases not matched to a gene. The CDR3 spans 15 residues. CDR3 sequence: CASSPPGQGDVYQYF. Here the CDR3 DNA reads TGTGCCAGCTCACCACCGGGACAGGGGGATGTATACCAGTACTTC.